One T cell receptor beta chain is described in this entry. Germline loops: CDR1 LGHDT, CDR2 YNNKEL (reference sequence). The CDR3 is 15 amino acids. Trimming shortened V by 7 bases and J by 3 bases, and 18 bases separated the two germline ends. The source of the sample is a study of blood T cell repertoires in COVID-19. Here immunoSEQ multiplex PCR was the method, and the copy in TCRdb shows in-frame clones only, minus some. The table lists 98,000 or so clones, roughly 82% of them singletons. The chain links TRBV3-1 (or the pseudogene TRBV3-2) to TRBJ1-1; TRBD1 is a possible D gene (5 bases). Input material: peripheral blood. The sequence derives from a man in his 60s with acute or convalescent COVID-19. This CDR3 is CASNLAGNKDTEAFF. As DNA, the CDR3 is TGTGCCAGCAACCTCGCAGGGAATAAAGACACTGAAGCTTTCTTT.